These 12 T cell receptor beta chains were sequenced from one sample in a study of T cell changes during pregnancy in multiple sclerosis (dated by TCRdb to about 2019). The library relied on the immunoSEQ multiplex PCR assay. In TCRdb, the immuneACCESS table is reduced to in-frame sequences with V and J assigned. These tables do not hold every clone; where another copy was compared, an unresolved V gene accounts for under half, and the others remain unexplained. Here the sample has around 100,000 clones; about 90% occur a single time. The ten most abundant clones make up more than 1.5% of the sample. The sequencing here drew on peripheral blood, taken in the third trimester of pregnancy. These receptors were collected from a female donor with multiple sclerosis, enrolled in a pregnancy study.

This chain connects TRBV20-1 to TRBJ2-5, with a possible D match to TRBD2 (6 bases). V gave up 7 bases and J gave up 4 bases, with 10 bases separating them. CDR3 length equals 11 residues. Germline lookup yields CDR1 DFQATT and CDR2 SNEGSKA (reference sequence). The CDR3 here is CSVWRGETQYF. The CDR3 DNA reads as TGCAGTGTGTGGAGGGGAGAGACCCAGTACTTC.

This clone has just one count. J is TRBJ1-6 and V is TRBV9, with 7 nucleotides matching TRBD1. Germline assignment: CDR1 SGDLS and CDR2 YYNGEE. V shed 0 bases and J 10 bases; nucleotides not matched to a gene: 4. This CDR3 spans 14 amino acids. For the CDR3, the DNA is TGTGCCAGCAGCGTAGACAGGGGAGGCTCACCCCTCCACTTT. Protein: CASSVDRGGSPLHF.

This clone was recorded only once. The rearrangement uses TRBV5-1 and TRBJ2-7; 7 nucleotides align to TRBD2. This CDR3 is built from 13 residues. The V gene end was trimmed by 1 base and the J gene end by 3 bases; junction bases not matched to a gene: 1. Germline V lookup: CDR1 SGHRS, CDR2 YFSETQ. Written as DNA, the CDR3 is TGCGCCAGCAGCTTGCCGGGGGGCTACGAGCAGTACTTC. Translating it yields CASSLPGGYEQYF.

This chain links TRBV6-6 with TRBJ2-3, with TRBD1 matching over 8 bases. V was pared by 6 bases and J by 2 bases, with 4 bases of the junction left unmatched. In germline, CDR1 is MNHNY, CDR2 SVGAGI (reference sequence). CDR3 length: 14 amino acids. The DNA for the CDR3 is TGTGCCAGCAGCTACAGGGGGTTCACAGATACGCAGTATTTT. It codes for CASSYRGFTDTQYF.

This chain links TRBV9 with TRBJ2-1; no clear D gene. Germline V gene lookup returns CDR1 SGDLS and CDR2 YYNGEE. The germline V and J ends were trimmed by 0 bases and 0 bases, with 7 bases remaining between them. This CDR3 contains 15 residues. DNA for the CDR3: TGTGCCAGCAGCGTAGTTAGTAGCTCCTACAATGAGCAGTTCTTC. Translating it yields CASSVVSSSYNEQFF.

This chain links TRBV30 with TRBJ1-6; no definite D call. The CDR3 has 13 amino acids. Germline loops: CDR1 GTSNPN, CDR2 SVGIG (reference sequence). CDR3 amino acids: CAAGSSYNSPLHF. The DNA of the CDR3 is TGTGCTGCGGGTAGCTCCTATAATTCACCCCTCCACTTT.

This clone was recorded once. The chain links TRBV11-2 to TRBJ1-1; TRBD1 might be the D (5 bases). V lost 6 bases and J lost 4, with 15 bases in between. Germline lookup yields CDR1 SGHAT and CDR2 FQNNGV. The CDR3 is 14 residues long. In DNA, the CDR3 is TGTGCCAGCAGTTACCCGCAGGGCCGCACTGAAGCTTTCTTT. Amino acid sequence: CASSYPQGRTEAFF.

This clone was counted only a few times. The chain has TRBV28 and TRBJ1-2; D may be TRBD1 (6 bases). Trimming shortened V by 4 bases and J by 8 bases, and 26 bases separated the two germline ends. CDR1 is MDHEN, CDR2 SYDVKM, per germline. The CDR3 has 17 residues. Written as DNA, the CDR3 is TGTGCCAGCAGTTCCGGTGGGGGAGGGGGGCGAGGTCACGGCTACACCTTC. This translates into CASSSGGGGGRGHGYTF.

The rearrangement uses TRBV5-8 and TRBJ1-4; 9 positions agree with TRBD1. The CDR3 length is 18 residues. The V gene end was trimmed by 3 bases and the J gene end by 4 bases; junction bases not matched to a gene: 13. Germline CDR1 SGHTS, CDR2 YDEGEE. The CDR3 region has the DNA TGTGCCAGCAGCTCGGGACAGGGCGATCTTCGACTTAATGAAAAACTGTTTTTT. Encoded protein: CASSSGQGDLRLNEKLFF.

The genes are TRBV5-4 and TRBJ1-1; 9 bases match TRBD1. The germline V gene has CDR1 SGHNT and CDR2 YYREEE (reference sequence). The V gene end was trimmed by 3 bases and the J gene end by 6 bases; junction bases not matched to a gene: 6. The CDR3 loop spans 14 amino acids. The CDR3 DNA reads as TGTGCCAGCAGCTCCGGACAGGGGTGGGCTGAAGCTTTCTTT. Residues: CASSSGQGWAEAFF.

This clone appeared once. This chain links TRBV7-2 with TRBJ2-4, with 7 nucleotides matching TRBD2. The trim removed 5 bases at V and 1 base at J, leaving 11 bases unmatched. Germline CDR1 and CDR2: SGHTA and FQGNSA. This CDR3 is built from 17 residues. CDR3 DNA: TGTGCCAGCAGCCCCCGTGGGGGGGTTATGGCCAAAAACATTCAGTACTTC. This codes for CASSPRGGVMAKNIQYF. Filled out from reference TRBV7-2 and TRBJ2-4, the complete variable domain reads GAGVSQSPSNKVTEKGKDVELRCDPISGHTALYWYRQSLGQGLEFLIYFQGNSAPDKSGLPSDRFSAERTGGSVSTLTIQRTQQEDSAVYLCASSPRGGVMAKNIQYFGAGTRLSVL.

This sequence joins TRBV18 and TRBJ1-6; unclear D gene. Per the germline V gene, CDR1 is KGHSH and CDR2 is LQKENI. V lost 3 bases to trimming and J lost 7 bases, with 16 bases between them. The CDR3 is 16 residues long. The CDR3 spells CASSPAIVQRNSPLHF. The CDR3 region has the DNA TGTGCCAGCTCACCCGCCATAGTTCAGAGGAATTCACCCCTCCACTTT.